This entry lists 21 T cell receptor beta chains sequenced from one sample in a study of blood T cell repertoires in COVID-19. Assay used: immunoSEQ multiplex PCR; TCRdb lists only in-frame clones, some missing. The sample holds some 150,000 clones, just over 85% seen once. Sequencing was carried out using peripheral blood. All receptors come from a woman aged 55-69 years with acute or convalescent COVID-19.

The CDR3 DNA sequence: TGTGCCAGCTCACCGATGCGGGGGGGCGAGACCGGGGAGCTGTTTTTT. Its protein is CASSPMRGGETGELFF. The chain links TRBV18 to TRBJ2-2, with 9 positions matching TRBD2. Germline assignment: CDR1 KGHSH and CDR2 LQKENI. J was trimmed by 5 bases and V by 3 bases; bases with no gene match: 7. The CDR3 sequence is 16 residues long.

The chain is built from TRBV3-1 (or the pseudogene TRBV3-2) and TRBJ2-7, with 13 bases identical to TRBD2. CDR1 is LGHDT and CDR2 is YNNKEL in the germline V gene (reference sequence). Trimming at V came to 6 bases and at J to 1 base, leaving 6 bases not matched to a gene. The CDR3 sequence is 16 residues long. DNA of the CDR3: TGTGCCAGCAGTCGGAGGACTAGCGGGGGTTCCTACGAGCAGTACTTC. Protein sequence: CASSRRTSGGSYEQYF.

The rearrangement joins TRBV7-2 to TRBJ2-2, with D hard to call. There are 15 residues in the CDR3. Trimming removed 1 base from V and 4 bases from J, with 10 bases in between. The germline gives CDR1 SGHTA, CDR2 FQGNSA. The CDR3 region has the DNA TGTGCCAGCAGCTTAGTCCTAGTAGGCACCGGGGAGCTGTTTTTT. Its translation: CASSLVLVGTGELFF. Combining the CDR3 with reference TRBV7-2 and TRBJ2-2 gives the whole variable domain GAGVSQSPSNKVTEKGKDVELRCDPISGHTALYWYRQSLGQGLEFLIYFQGNSAPDKSGLPSDRFSAERTGGSVSTLTIQRTQQEDSAVYLCASSLVLVGTGELFFGEGSRLTVL.

This clone was detected only once. The J gene is TRBJ1-2, the V gene TRBV28; TRBD1 is a possible D gene (5 bases). The CDR3 covers 13 residues. Germline V CDR1 and CDR2: MDHEN, SYDVKM. Trimming removed 5 bases at V and 8 bases at J, with 15 bases between. Written as DNA, the CDR3 is TGTGCCAGCAGTGCGTGGGCGGAGGGGGGCTACACCTTC. It translates to CASSAWAEGGYTF.

Note on this clone: This sample includes further DNA sequences coding for the same CDR3. The chain carries TRBV11-2 and TRBJ2-2, with a weak D call TRBD1 (5 bases). This CDR3 contains 12 residues. Trimming removed 5 bases at V and 9 bases at J, with 10 bases between. The germline V gene encodes CDR1 SGHAT and CDR2 FQNNGV. CDR3: CASSLQGRELFF. CDR3 DNA: TGTGCCAGCAGCCTTCAGGGAAGGGAGCTGTTTTTT.

The chain recombines TRBV6-5 with TRBJ1-1; D might be TRBD1 (5 bases). The length of the CDR3 is 15 residues. Germline V lookup: CDR1 MNHEY, CDR2 SVGAGI. V lost 5 bases to trimming and J lost 0 bases, with 13 bases between them. In DNA, the CDR3 is TGTGCCAGCAGTCCGCCTGGGGCTGTGAACACTGAAGCTTTCTTT. It codes for CASSPPGAVNTEAFF.

V is TRBV30 and J is TRBJ1-1, with 8 bases lining up with TRBD1. The CDR3 covers 15 residues. Germline V gene lookup returns CDR1 GTSNPN and CDR2 SVGIG (reference sequence). V was clipped by 4 bases and J by 4 bases; unmatched bases: 11. The DNA of the CDR3 is TGTGCCTGGACCCCCTCCGGGCAGGGGGCCACTGAAGCTTTCTTT. Its protein is CAWTPSGQGATEAFF.

This chain uses TRBV7-9 with TRBJ2-5; the match to TRBD1 covers 10 bases. Germline V gene data show CDR1 as SEHNR and CDR2 as FQNEAQ (reference sequence). V gave up 5 bases and J gave up 6 bases; unmatched junction bases: 6. The CDR3 is made up of 14 amino acids. The CDR3 bases are TGTGCCAGCAGCCGAGGACAGGGGGGGAAGACCCAGTACTTC. It is translated as CASSRGQGGKTQYF. Using reference TRBV7-9 and TRBJ2-5 for the parts outside the CDR3, the full variable domain is DTGVSQNPRHKITKRGQNVTFRCDPISEHNRLYWYRQTLGQGPEFLTYFQNEAQLEKSRLLSDRFSAERPKGSFSTLEIQRTEQGDSAMYLCASSRGQGGKTQYFGPGTRLLVL.

A few counts support this clone. The chain is built from TRBV6-5 and TRBJ1-1; tentatively, D is TRBD1 (5 bases). CDR3 size: 15 residues. CDR1 and CDR2 from the germline V gene are MNHEY and SVGAGI. The V and J ends lost 8 bases and 4 bases respectively, with 20 bases between them. The CDR3 here is CASRYGGYSLTEAFF. The CDR3 nucleotides are TGTGCCAGCCGATATGGGGGGTACTCTCTCACTGAAGCTTTCTTT.

The J gene is TRBJ2-6, the V gene TRBV5-1; 9 bases map to TRBD2. The V and J ends lost 4 bases and 4 bases, in that order; junction bases with no gene match: 15. There are 19 residues in the CDR3. The germline V gene encodes CDR1 SGHRS and CDR2 YFSETQ. CDR3 nucleotides: TGCGCCAGCAGCCCGGCAGCGGGGGGCCTCCCCTTCGGGGCCAACGTCCTGACTTTC. Amino acids: CASSPAAGGLPFGANVLTF.

CDR3 nucleotides: TGTGCCAGCAGCGTTGCAGGGTGGAGCACTGAAGCTTTCTTT. This codes for CASSVAGWSTEAFF. V usage is TRBV9 and J usage is TRBJ1-1; maybe TRBD1 (5 bases). Looked up from germline, CDR1 is SGDLS and CDR2 is YYNGEE. The CDR3 spans 14 residues. V lost 2 bases, J lost 4 bases, and 12 bases lay in between.

V gene TRBV7-8 combines with J gene TRBJ1-6; 7 bases agree with TRBD1. Germline V gene lookup returns CDR1 SGHVS and CDR2 FQNEAQ. This CDR3 comprises 14 residues. The J segment lost 8 bases and the V segment lost 4 bases, leaving 5 bases of the junction unmatched. The CDR3 DNA reads as TGTGCCAGCAGCTCAGGACAGGCGGATTCACCCCTCCACTTT. Protein sequence: CASSSGQADSPLHF.

By share of the sample, this clone is medium-sized. The CDR3 loop reads CASSQDLGTGSLLNYGYTF. The CDR3 region has the DNA TGCGCCAGCAGCCAAGATTTGGGGACAGGGTCCCTCCTTAACTATGGCTACACCTTC. The genes are TRBV4-1 and TRBJ1-2; 9 positions match TRBD1. The CDR3 spans 19 residues. In germline, CDR1 is MGHRA, CDR2 YSYEKL. Losses at the gene ends were 0 bases for V and 1 base for J; bases not matched to a gene: 12.

The chain has TRBV6-6 and TRBJ1-1, with 7 bases that match TRBD1. J gave up 4 bases and V 10 bases, and 9 bases lay outside the gene matches. This CDR3 has 13 residues. Germline V CDR1 and CDR2: MNHNY, SVGAGI (reference sequence). The CDR3 region has the DNA TGTGCCACAGGGCCGGGACAGCTCACTGAAGCTTTCTTT. Translating it yields CATGPGQLTEAFF.

The J gene is TRBJ1-2, the V gene TRBV4-2; D not resolved. Trimming removed 4 bases at V and 7 bases at J, with 13 bases between. This CDR3 spans 13 amino acids. The germline gives CDR1 LGHNA, CDR2 YNFKEQ. CDR3 sequence: CASSRDRVFGYTF. The CDR3 coding sequence is TGTGCCAGCAGCCGAGATCGGGTTTTTGGCTACACCTTC.

This chain links TRBV11-2 with TRBJ2-7; no clear D. The CDR3 has 11 residues. Germline loops: CDR1 SGHAT, CDR2 FQNNGV. V was shortened by 1 base and J by 9 bases, with 7 bases between the two germline ends. The CDR3 loop is CASSLVQWQYF. The CDR3 bases are TGTGCCAGCAGCTTAGTACAGTGGCAGTACTTC.

This clone occurred once. The chain couples TRBV6-6 to TRBJ1-5; 7 bases are shared with TRBD1. After removal of 5 bases from V and 4 bases from J, the junction contained 17 bases not matched to a gene. This CDR3 contains 18 residues. The germline V gene encodes CDR1 MNHNY and CDR2 SVGAGI (reference sequence). This chain's CDR3 is CASSLRSNTGDDNQPQHF. The CDR3 bases are TGTGCCAGCAGTCTTAGATCTAACACAGGGGACGATAATCAGCCCCAGCATTTT.

This sequence joins TRBV27 and TRBJ1-2, with TRBD1 matching over 7 bases. This CDR3 is 12 amino acids long. From germline, CDR1 is MNHEY and CDR2 SMNVEV (reference sequence). After removal of 5 bases from V and 8 bases from J, the junction contained 5 bases not matched to a gene. The CDR3 spells CASSNDRVGYTF. The CDR3 DNA follows: TGTGCCAGCAGTAATGACAGGGTGGGCTACACCTTC.

J is TRBJ2-3 and V is TRBV28; 7 bases are a match to TRBD1. This CDR3 is built from 15 residues. V was pared by 5 bases and J by 1 base, with 6 bases of the junction left unmatched. Germline V gene lookup returns CDR1 MDHEN and CDR2 SYDVKM. The CDR3 loop is CASSPSGGGTDTQYF. DNA for the CDR3: TGTGCCAGCAGTCCATCAGGGGGTGGCACAGATACGCAGTATTTT.

This rearrangement joins TRBV19 to TRBJ1-2, with 7 bases that match TRBD1. V was pared by 5 bases and J by 5 bases, with 11 bases of the junction left unmatched. The CDR3 is made up of 15 amino acids. Germline loops: CDR1 LNHDA, CDR2 SQIVND (reference sequence). DNA of the CDR3: TGTGCCAGTAGTCCCGCAGGGGGATCGGGGTATGGCTACACCTTC. Translated, it gives CASSPAGGSGYGYTF.

The chain couples TRBV14 to TRBJ2-4, with a weak D call TRBD2 (5 bases). Trimming stripped 5 bases from V and 1 base from J, with 12 bases between. Germline V gene data show CDR1 as SGHDN and CDR2 as FVKESK. This CDR3 has 15 residues. CDR3 in amino acids: CASSVRGNAKNIQYF. As DNA, the CDR3 is TGTGCCAGCAGCGTCCGAGGGAACGCCAAAAACATTCAGTACTTC.